This record covers a single T cell receptor beta chain. The data were taken from a study of cytomegalovirus exposure and HLA in healthy donors. This CDR3 comprises 15 residues. The junction had 11 bases not matched to a gene; V was cut back by 5 bases and J by 6 bases. Germline loops: CDR1 MNHEY, CDR2 SVGAGI. The PCR made use of 60 Vbeta and 13 Jbeta primers. Here immunoSEQ multiplex PCR was the method, and the copy in TCRdb shows in-frame clones only, minus some. The table shows about 130,000 clones, with roughly four fifths occurring only once. The sequence was obtained from a man aged 50-59 years in good health and CMV-seronegative. The chain has TRBV6-5 and TRBJ1-1, with 8 bases aligning to TRBD1. The sequenced sample was PBMCs. CDR3 sequence (DNA): TGTGCCAGCAGTCTCTCAGGGGGCGGTAAGGCTGAAGCTTTCTTT. Its translation: CASSLSGGGKAEAFF.